A single sample gave rise to the 3 T cell receptor beta chains below, sequenced in a study of T cell responses to AZD1222 COVID-19 vaccine. The protocol was immunoSEQ multiplex PCR, while the TCRdb copy is restricted to in-frame clones and leaves out a portion. The table includes approximately 24,000 clones, 80% to 90% detected once. Sample: peripheral blood, taken 28 days after the second AZD1222 dose. These receptors were obtained from an adult who received the AZD1222 COVID-19 vaccine.

This clone has only one observation. This chain connects TRBV24-1 to TRBJ1-2, with D tentatively TRBD1 (5 bases). V was cut by 3 bases and J by 5 bases, with 15 bases left in between. The CDR3 is 15 residues long. Germline V CDR1 and CDR2: KGHDR, SFDVKD. CDR3 in amino acids: CATSDRSGTTYGYTF. Here the CDR3 DNA reads TGTGCCACCAGTGATCGTTCCGGGACGACTTATGGCTACACCTTC.

The chain links TRBV7-2 to TRBJ2-1, with D possibly being TRBD2 (5 bases). The CDR3 runs to 12 residues. Trimming pared 6 bases from V and 8 bases from J, leaving 11 bases between. CDR1 is SGHTA, CDR2 FQGNSA, per germline. As DNA, the CDR3 is TGTGCCAGCAGGCACACTAGGGATGAGCAGTTCTTC. This encodes CASRHTRDEQFF.

This clone was seen a handful of times. The rearrangement uses TRBV6-2 or TRBV6-3 and TRBJ1-1; 8 positions agree with TRBD1. The CDR3 is 18 residues long. The J segment lost 1 base and the V segment lost 2 bases, leaving 12 bases of the junction unmatched. CDR1 and CDR2 (germline): MNHEY, SVGEGT. The CDR3 nucleotides are TGTGCCAGCAGTTACCCTGCTCTGGCAGGGGGCAAGAACACTGAAGCTTTCTTT. This translates into CASSYPALAGGKNTEAFF.